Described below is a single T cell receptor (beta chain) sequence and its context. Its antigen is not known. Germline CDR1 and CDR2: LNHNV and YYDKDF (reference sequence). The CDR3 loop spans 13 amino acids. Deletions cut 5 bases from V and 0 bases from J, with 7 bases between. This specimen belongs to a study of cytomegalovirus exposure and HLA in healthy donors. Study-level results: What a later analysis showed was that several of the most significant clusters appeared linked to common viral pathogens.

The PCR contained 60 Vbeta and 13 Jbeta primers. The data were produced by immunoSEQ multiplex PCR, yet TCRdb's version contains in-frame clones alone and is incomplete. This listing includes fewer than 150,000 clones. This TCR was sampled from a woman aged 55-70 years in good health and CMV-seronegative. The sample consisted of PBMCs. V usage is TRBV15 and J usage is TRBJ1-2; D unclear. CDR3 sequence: CATSADSNYGYTF. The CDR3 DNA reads TGTGCCACCAGCGCGGACTCTAACTATGGCTACACCTTC.